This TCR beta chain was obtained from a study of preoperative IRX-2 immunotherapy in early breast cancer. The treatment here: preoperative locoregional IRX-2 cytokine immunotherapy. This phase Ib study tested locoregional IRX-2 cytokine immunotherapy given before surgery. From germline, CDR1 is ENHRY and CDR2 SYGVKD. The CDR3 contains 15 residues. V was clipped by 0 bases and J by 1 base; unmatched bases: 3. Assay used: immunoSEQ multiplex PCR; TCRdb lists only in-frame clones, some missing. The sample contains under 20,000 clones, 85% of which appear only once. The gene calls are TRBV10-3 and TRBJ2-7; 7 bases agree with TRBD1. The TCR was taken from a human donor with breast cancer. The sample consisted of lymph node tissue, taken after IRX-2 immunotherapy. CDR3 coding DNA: TGTGCCATCAGTGAGTCGGGACAGTTTTCCTACGAGCAGTACTTC. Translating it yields CAISESGQFSYEQYF.